Detailed here is one T cell receptor (beta chain). The data were produced by immunoSEQ multiplex PCR, yet TCRdb's version contains in-frame clones alone and is incomplete. Of some 370,000 clones listed, 83% are singletons. The data were obtained in a study of Ad26.COV2.S vaccination and SARS-CoV-2 variants. Whole-study context: Once or twice, 56 days apart, Ad26.COV2.S was delivered intramuscularly.

This sample's treatment: over 15 received Ad26.COV2.S at low or high dose, single or two shots; about five received placebo; per-sample allocation not given. Following the first vaccine or placebo injection, samples were taken on day 63. Donor was an adult aged 18-55 years in Boston. Sequencing used peripheral blood, obtained in a trial of Ad26.COV2.S vaccine versus placebo. The receptor comes from a person between 18 and 65 years old who received the Ad26.COV2.S COVID-19 vaccine or a placebo.

The CDR3 reads CASSPFSGYGYTF. In DNA, the CDR3 is TGTGCCAGCAGCCCCTTTTCGGGCTATGGCTACACCTTC. The chain uses TRBV11-2 and TRBJ1-2; no reliable D call. Trimming took 5 bases from V and 4 from J, leaving 11 bases between them. Germline loops: CDR1 SGHAT, CDR2 FQNNGV. The CDR3 has 13 amino acids.